This T cell receptor beta chain was observed in a study of tissue T cells after allogeneic stem cell transplantation. In the study overall: Steroid-refractory graft-versus-host disease after allogeneic hematopoietic cell transplant qualified adults for prospective research-autopsy enrollment. Whole-study findings and limits: Limitations included a small, clinically heterogeneous cohort and limited sampling depth. Blood and spleen captured only part of the tissue TCR repertoire.

V lost 5 bases and J lost 4, with 11 bases in between. This CDR3 has 13 residues. Germline-derived CDR1 and CDR2 are LNHDA and SQIVND (reference sequence). Libraries were prepared by immunoSEQ multiplex PCR; TCRdb keeps only in-frame clonotypes and omits some of them. This table holds about 26,000 clones, about 89% found once. Turning to this clone: The antigen is undetermined.

This sequence joins TRBV19 and TRBJ1-2, with D maybe TRBD1 (5 bases). The sample in question was blood, obtained before transplantation. This receptor was taken from a male donor older than 55 who later had graft-versus-host disease after an allogeneic stem cell transplant. The CDR3 nucleotides read TGTGCCAGTAGTCCGACCAGGGCCTATGGCTACACCTTC. Its protein product is CASSPTRAYGYTF.